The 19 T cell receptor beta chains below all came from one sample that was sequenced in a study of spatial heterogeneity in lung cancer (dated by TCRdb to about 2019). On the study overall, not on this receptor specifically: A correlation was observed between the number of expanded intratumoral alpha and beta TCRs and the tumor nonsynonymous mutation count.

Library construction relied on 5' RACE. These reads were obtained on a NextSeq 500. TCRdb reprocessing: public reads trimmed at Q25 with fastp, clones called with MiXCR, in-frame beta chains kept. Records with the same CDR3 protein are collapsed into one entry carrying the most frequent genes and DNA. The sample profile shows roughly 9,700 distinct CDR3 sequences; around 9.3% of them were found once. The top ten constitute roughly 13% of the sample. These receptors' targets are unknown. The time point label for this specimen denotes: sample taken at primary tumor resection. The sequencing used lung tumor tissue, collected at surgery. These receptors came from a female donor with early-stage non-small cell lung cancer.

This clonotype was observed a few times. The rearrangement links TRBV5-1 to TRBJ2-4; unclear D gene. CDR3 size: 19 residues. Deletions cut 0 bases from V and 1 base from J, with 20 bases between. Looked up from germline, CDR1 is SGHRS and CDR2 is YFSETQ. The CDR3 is CASSLGPFWAPRAKNIQYF. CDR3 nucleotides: TGCGCCAGCAGCTTGGGGCCTTTTTGGGCCCCGAGGGCCAAAAACATTCAGTACTTC.

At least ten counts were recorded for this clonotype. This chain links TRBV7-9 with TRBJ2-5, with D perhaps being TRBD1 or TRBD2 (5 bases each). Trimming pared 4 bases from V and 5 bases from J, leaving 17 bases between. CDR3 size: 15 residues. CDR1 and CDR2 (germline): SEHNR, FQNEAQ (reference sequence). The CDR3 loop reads CASSSGTPTRETQYF. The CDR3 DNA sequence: TGTGCCAGCAGCTCCGGGACCCCGACCCGGGAGACCCAGTACTTC.

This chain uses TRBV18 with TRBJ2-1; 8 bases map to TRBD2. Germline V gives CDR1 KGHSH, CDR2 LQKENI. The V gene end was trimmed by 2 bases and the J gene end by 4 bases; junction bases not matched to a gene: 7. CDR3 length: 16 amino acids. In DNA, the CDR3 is TGTGCCAGCTCACCATGGGCGGGGGGACCGTACAATGAGCAGTTCTTC. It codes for CASSPWAGGPYNEQFF. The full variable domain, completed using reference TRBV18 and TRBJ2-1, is NAGVMQNPRHLVRRRGQEARLRCSPMKGHSHVYWYRQLPEEGLKFMVYLQKENIIDESGMPKERFSAEFPKEGPSILRIQQVVRGDSAAYFCASSPWAGGPYNEQFFGPGTRLTVL.

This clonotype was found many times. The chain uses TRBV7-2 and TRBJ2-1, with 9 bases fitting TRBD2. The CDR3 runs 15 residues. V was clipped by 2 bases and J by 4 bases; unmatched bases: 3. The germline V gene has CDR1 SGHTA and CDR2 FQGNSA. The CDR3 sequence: CASSLTSGPYNEQFF. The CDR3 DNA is TGTGCCAGCAGCTTAACTAGCGGGCCATACAATGAGCAGTTCTTC.

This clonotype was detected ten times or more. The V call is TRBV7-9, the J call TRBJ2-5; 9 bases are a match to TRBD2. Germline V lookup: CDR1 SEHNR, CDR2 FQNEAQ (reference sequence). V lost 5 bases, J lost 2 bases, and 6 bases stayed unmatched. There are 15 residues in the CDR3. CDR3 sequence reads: CASSRGTSRQETQYF. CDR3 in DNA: TGTGCCAGCAGCCGAGGGACTAGCCGGCAAGAGACCCAGTACTTC. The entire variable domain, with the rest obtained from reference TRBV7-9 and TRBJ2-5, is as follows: DTGVSQNPRHKITKRGQNVTFRCDPISEHNRLYWYRQTLGQGPEFLTYFQNEAQLEKSRLLSDRFSAERPKGSFSTLEIQRTEQGDSAMYLCASSRGTSRQETQYFGPGTRLLVL.

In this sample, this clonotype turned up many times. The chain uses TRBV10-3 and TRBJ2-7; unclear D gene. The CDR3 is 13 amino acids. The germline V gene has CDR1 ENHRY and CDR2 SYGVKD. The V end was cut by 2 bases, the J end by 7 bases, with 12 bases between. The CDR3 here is CAISEREDGEQYF. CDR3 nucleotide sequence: TGTGCCATCAGTGAGAGAGAGGATGGAGAGCAGTACTTC.

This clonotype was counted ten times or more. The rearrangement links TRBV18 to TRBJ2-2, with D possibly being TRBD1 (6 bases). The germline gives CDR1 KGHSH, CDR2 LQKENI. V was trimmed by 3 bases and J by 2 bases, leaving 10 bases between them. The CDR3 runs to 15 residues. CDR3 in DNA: TGTGCCAGCTCACCGGACAGCAGAAACACCGGGGAGCTGTTTTTT. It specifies CASSPDSRNTGELFF.

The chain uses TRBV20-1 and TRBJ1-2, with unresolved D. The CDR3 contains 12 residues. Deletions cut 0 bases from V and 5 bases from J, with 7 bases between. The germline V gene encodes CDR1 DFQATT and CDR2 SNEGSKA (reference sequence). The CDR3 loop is CSARDTEYGYTF. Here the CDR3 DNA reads TGCAGTGCTAGAGACACAGAATATGGCTACACCTTC.

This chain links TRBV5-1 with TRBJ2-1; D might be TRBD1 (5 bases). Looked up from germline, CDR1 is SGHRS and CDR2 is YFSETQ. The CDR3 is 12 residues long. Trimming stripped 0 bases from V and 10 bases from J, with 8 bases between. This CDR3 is CASSLEGAEQFF. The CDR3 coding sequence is TGCGCCAGCAGCTTGGAAGGGGCGGAGCAGTTCTTC. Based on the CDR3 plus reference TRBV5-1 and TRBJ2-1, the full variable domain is KAGVTQTPRYLIKTRGQQVTLSCSPISGHRSVSWYQQTPGQGLQFLFEYFSETQRNKGNFPGRFSGRQFSNSRSEMNVSTLELGDSALYLCASSLEGAEQFFGPGTRLTVL.

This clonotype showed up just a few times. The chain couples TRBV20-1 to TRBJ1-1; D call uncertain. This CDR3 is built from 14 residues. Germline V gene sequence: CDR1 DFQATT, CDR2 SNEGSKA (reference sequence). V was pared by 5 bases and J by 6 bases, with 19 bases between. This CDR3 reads CSADDNRITSEAFF. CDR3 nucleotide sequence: TGCAGTGCTGACGACAATCGGATAACATCTGAAGCTTTCTTT.

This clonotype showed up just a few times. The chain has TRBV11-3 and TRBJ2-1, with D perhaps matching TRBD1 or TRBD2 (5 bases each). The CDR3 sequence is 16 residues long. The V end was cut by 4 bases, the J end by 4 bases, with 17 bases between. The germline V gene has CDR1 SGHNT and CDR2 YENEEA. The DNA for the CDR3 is TGTGCCAGCAGCTCAGAGGGGTTCGTCTCGTACAATGAGCAGTTCTTC. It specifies CASSSEGFVSYNEQFF.

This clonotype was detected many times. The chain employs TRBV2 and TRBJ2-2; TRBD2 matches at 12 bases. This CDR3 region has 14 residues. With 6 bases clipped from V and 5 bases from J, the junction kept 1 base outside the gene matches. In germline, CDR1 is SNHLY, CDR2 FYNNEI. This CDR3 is CASRTSGGTGELFF. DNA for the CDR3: TGTGCCAGCAGGACTAGCGGGGGTACCGGGGAGCTGTTTTTT.

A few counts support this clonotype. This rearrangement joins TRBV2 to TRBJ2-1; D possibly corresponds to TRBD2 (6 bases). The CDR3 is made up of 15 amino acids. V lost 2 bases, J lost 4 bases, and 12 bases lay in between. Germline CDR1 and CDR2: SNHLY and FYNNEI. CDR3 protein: CASSERGADYNEQFF. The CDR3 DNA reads TGTGCCAGCAGTGAACGCGGGGCCGATTACAATGAGCAGTTCTTC.

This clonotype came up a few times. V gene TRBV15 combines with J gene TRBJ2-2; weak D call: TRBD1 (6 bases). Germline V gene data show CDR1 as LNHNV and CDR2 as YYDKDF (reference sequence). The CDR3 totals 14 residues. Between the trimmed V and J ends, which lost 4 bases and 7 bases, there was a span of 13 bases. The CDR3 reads CATSTLRGVGELFF. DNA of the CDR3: TGTGCCACCAGCACACTCAGGGGTGTCGGGGAGCTGTTTTTT.

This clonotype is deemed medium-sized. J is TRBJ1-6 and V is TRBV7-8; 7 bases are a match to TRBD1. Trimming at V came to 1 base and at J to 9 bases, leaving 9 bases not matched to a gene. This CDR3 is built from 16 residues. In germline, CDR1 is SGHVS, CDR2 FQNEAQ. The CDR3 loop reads CASSLEGRGVRSPLHF. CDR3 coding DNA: TGTGCCAGCAGCTTAGAGGGCAGGGGGGTTCGTTCACCCCTCCACTTT.

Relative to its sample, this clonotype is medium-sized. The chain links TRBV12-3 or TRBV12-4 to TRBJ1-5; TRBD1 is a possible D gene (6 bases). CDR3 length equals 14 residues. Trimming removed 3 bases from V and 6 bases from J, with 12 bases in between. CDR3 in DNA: TGTGCCAGCAGTTTTGGGGGGGCGAGTCAGCCCCAGCATTTT. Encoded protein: CASSFGGASQPQHF.

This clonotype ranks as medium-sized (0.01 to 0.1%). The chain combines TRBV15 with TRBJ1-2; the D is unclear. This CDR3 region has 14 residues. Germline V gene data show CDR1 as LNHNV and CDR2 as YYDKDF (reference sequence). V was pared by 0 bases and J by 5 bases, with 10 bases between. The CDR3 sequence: CATSREVGPYGYTF. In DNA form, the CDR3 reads TGTGCCACCAGCAGAGAAGTGGGTCCTTATGGCTACACCTTC.

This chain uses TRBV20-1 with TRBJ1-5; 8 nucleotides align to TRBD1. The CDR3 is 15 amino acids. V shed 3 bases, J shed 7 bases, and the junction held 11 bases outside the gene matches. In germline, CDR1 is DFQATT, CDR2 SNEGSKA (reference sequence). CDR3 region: CSASPGQGVWQPQHF. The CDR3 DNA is TGCAGTGCTAGTCCAGGACAGGGCGTTTGGCAGCCCCAGCATTTT.

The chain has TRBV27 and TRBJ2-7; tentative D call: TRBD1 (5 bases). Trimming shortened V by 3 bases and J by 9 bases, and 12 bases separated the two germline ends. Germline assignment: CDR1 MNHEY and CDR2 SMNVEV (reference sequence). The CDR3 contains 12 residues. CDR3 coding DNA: TGTGCCAGCAGTTTTGGGGCAGGCCCGCAGTACTTC. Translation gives CASSFGAGPQYF.